The clone carrying this T cell receptor (beta chain) occurred a few times. This sample was taken from a study of blood T cell repertoires in COVID-19. Turning to the study itself: Italy, Spain and the United States were the sources of the convalescent and acute COVID-19 samples. From T cells, B-cell-depleted T cells, or PBMCs came the material, which was cDNA or gDNA.

Per germline, CDR1 SGDLS and CDR2 YYNGEE. CDR3 length: 13 amino acids. Trimming shortened V by 0 bases and J by 5 bases, and 5 bases separated the two germline ends. The authors' processing: Quantification of nucleated cells was approximated via reference gene primer amplification. Profiling relied on immunoSEQ multiplex PCR, and the TCRdb table lists in-frame clones only, not all of them. That table is the source of V, J and clone size, and D and trimming were worked out from the DNA. The profile shows about 43,000 clones, about nine tenths of them singletons. The rearrangement uses TRBV9 and TRBJ2-2; D is possibly TRBD1 (5 bases). The sequence came from a man in his 60s with active COVID-19. The sequencing sample was made of peripheral blood. CDR3 in DNA: TGTGCCAGCAGCGTAGAGGGGACCGGGGAGCTGTTTTTT. It is translated as CASSVEGTGELFF.